Listed below are T cell receptor beta chains from one sample, sequenced in a study of blood T cell repertoires in COVID-19. TCRdb keeps only in-frame clones here, not all; method: immunoSEQ multiplex PCR. This sample has 400,000 to 450,000 clones; about 87% occur once, and the top ten carry about 0.91%. Sequenced material: peripheral blood. The source of these receptors is a man aged 18 to 30 with COVID-19, enrolled during active disease. CDR3s include the opening cysteine and the closing phenylalanine or tryptophan. The D gene is left open where the match is weak. Clone size is shown for a subset of rows, as once, few, many or a class of expanded clone.

j_gene | v_gene | abundance | d_gene | CDR3nt | CDR3aa
TRBJ2-5 | TRBV5-1 | NA | NA | TGCGCCAGCAGCATGACAGCAGCCCAAGAGACCCAGTACTTC | CASSMTAAQETQYF
TRBJ2-1 | TRBV19 | NA | TRBD2 | TGTGCCAGTAGTCTGACTAGCGGGAGACTCTCCTACAATGAGCAGTTCTTC | CASSLTSGRLSYNEQFF
TRBJ2-1 | TRBV9 | NA | NA | TGTGCCAGCAGCGCCCGGGACTCTTCGTGGAATGAGCAGTTCTTC | CASSARDSSWNEQFF
TRBJ2-1 | TRBV19 | NA | NA | TGTGCCAGTAGTGGGGTAGCGGTTACCCCCTCCTACAATGAGCAGTTCTTC | CASSGVAVTPSYNEQFF
TRBJ1-2 | TRBV5-1 | NA | NA | TGCGCCAGCAGCCCCCCCACTGCTAACTATGGCTACACCTTC | CASSPPTANYGYTF
TRBJ2-1 | TRBV19 | NA | NA | TGTGCCAGTAGCATCGACAGTTACAATGAGCAGTTCTTC | CASSIDSYNEQFF
TRBJ2-7 | TRBV30 | NA | TRBD2 | TGTGCCTGGACCCCCCCCGGACTAGCGGGATTGCAGTACTTC | CAWTPPGLAGLQYF
TRBJ2-2 | TRBV7-3 | few | TRBD2 | TGTGCCAGCAGCAATAGCGGGAGCGACACCGGGGAGCTGTTTTTT | CASSNSGSDTGELFF
TRBJ2-1 | TRBV27 | NA | NA | TGTGCCAGCAGTTTGAGTAGCGGCAATGAGCAGTTCTTC | CASSLSSGNEQFF
TRBJ2-3 | TRBV5-5 | NA | TRBD1 | TGTGCCGGAAGACAGGGGGAGTCTAGCACAGATACGCAGTATTTT | CAGRQGESSTDTQYF
TRBJ2-1 | TRBV6-1 | NA | TRBD2 | TGTGCCAGCAGTGCCACTAGCGGGGGGCAAAAAACCTACAATGAGCAGTTCTTC | CASSATSGGQKTYNEQFF
TRBJ1-2 | TRBV6-5 | NA | TRBD1 | TGTGCCAGCAGTACAGGGGGAACTAACTATGGCTACACCTTC | CASSTGGTNYGYTF
TRBJ1-2 | TRBV6-5 | NA | NA | TGTGCCAGCAGTTACTCGAACACCTATGGCTACACCTTC | CASSYSNTYGYTF
TRBJ2-1 | TRBV11-2 | NA | TRBD2 | TGTGCCAGCAGCTTAGTTTCGGGGGGTCTAGCAGACAATGAGCAGTTCTTC | CASSLVSGGLADNEQFF
TRBJ1-2 | TRBV2 | NA | NA | TGTGCCAGCGTGAGCAGGGGCACCAACTATGGCTACACCTTC | CASVSRGTNYGYTF
TRBJ1-2 | TRBV6-1 | NA | TRBD1 | TGTGCCAGCAGTGTCAGGGACAGGGGGCCCTTTGGGAACTATGGCTACACCTTC | CASSVRDRGPFGNYGYTF
TRBJ2-1 | TRBV6-5 | NA | TRBD1 | TGTGCCACCTCGGGACAGACCTACAATGAGCAGTTCTTC | CATSGQTYNEQFF
TRBJ2-1 | TRBV10-3 | NA | TRBD2 | TGTGCCATCAGTGAGCGGGAGGGAGGCTCCTACAATGAGCAGTTCTTC | CAISEREGGSYNEQFF
TRBJ1-1 | TRBV19 | NA | NA | TGTGCCAGTAGGAACCAGGGGAAGAACACTGAAGCTTTCTTT | CASRNQGKNTEAFF
TRBJ2-3 | TRBV4-1 | NA | NA | TGCGCCAGCAGCCAAGATGGGCCATACACAGATACGCAGTATTTT | CASSQDGPYTDTQYF
TRBJ1-1 | TRBV11-3 | once | NA | TGTGCCAGCAGCTTTCTTACTGAAGCTTTCTTT | CASSFLTEAFF
TRBJ1-2 | TRBV5-5 | NA | NA | TGTGCCAGCAGCTGGGCCGGAGGCGACTATGGCTACACCTTC | CASSWAGGDYGYTF
TRBJ1-1 | TRBV5-1 | NA | NA | TGCGCCAGCAGCCTACAGGACGGGCAAAACACTGAAGCTTTCTTT | CASSLQDGQNTEAFF
TRBJ2-5 | TRBV10-1 | NA | TRBD2 | TGCGCCAGCAGCCAAGGACTAGCGGGGCCACAGACCCAGTACTTC | CASSQGLAGPQTQYF
TRBJ2-2 | TRBV5-1 | NA | NA | TGCGCCAGCAGCTACACCGAGGGGACACATCGGAACACCGGGGAGCTGTTTTTT | CASSYTEGTHRNTGELFF
TRBJ2-7 | TRBV24-1 | NA | TRBD2 | TGTGCCACCAGTGGCCAACTAGCGGGAGAGAGCTCCTACGAGCAGTACTTC | CATSGQLAGESSYEQYF
TRBJ2-7 | TRBV11-3 | NA | TRBD1 | TGTGCCAGCAGCCCCCGGACAGGACAATCCTACGAGCAGTACTTC | CASSPRTGQSYEQYF
TRBJ2-4 | TRBV14 | NA | NA | TGTGCCAGCAGCCAAGATCTACAGGGAAAAAACATTCAGTACTTC | CASSQDLQGKNIQYF
TRBJ1-1 | TRBV2 | NA | TRBD1 | TGTGCCAGCAGTGTACAGGGGAATTCGCAAGGAGAAGCTTTCTTT | CASSVQGNSQGEAFF
TRBJ2-5 | TRBV2 | NA | TRBD2 | TGTGCCAGCAGTGAAGAGGGACTAGCGCAAGAGACCCAGTACTTC | CASSEEGLAQETQYF
TRBJ2-2 | TRBV29-1 | once | TRBD1 | TGCAGCGCACAGGGGGACACCGGGGAGCTGTTTTTT | CSAQGDTGELFF
TRBJ1-6 | TRBV3-1/TRBV3-2 | few | NA | TGTGCCAGCAGCTCACGGAATTCACCCCTCCACTTT | CASSSRNSPLHF
TRBJ1-1 | TRBV5-6 | once | NA | TGTGCCAGCAGCTTGGTTAGCAGGGGCGCTGAAGCTTTCTTT | CASSLVSRGAEAFF
TRBJ2-3 | TRBV5-1 | NA | NA | TGCGCCAGCAGCTTGGGTCAAGCGGTACTAGGCACAGATACGCAGTATTTT | CASSLGQAVLGTDTQYF
TRBJ2-1 | TRBV5-5 | NA | TRBD1 | TGTGCCAGCAGGGCCGGGACAGGGCGCAATGAGCAGTTCTTC | CASRAGTGRNEQFF
TRBJ2-1 | TRBV4-1 | NA | NA | TGCGCCAGCAGCCAAGAGGGGCAACAGGGAAGACTTTATGAGCAGTTCTTC | CASSQEGQQGRLYEQFF
TRBJ1-5 | TRBV5-1 | few | NA | TGCGCCAGCAGCCGAAGGAGGACTGGGGGGACCAATCAGCCCCAGCATTTT | CASSRRRTGGTNQPQHF
TRBJ2-1 | TRBV9 | NA | NA | TGTGCCAGCAGCGGGGGGGACAGCTCCTACAATGAGCAGTTCTTC | CASSGGDSSYNEQFF